This TCR beta chain is drawn from a study of T-cell reconstitution after alpha-beta-depleted transplantation in children. This clonotype was counted a few times. V lost 2 bases and J 5 bases, leaving 28 bases between the germline ends. This CDR3 is built from 19 residues. Germline V gives CDR1 DFQATT, CDR2 SNEGSKA (reference sequence). Molecular barcoding with unique molecular identifiers was used for the TCRbeta library. TCRdb re-derived calls from the PCR reads in MiXCR, one entry per CDR3 protein. The profile shows approximately 210,000 distinct CDR3 sequences, just over 14% of them singletons. V is TRBV20-1 and J is TRBJ2-1; either TRBD1 or TRBD2 may fit D (7 bases each). The sequence came from a human donor who donated a stem cell graft to a child with acute lymphoblastic leukemia. The source was PBMCs from the stem cell graft donor, collected from the stem cell graft. Here the CDR3 reads CSARRQGGAGENLHNEQFF. Here the CDR3 DNA reads TGCAGTGCTAGACGTCAGGGGGGGGCGGGAGAAAACCTACACAATGAGCAGTTCTTC.